The 17 T cell receptor beta chains given below trace back to one sample, sequenced in a study of tumor-infiltrating lymphocytes in primary liver carcinoma. With a constant-region primer, TCR beta cDNA was made from approximately 500 ng of total RNA. Three rounds of nested multiplex PCR with slightly modified ARM-PCR produced TCR beta libraries. Each of the first two PCR rounds ran roughly 9 cycles with TRBV1-TRBV30 forward and C-beta reverse primers. TCRdb re-derived calls from the multiplex PCR reads in MiXCR, one entry per CDR3 protein. This sample has 180,000 or so distinct CDR3 sequences, with 60% found just once. Out of unsorted whole blood came the blood RNA, and germline DNA was extracted as well. The sample was peripheral blood. These receptors came from a man in his forties with primary liver carcinoma and hepatitis B virus infection.

This rearrangement joins TRBV12-3 or TRBV12-4 to TRBJ2-5, with 9 bases matching TRBD2. CDR3 length: 18 amino acids. After removal of 7 bases from V and 2 bases from J, the junction contained 17 bases not matched to a gene. CDR3 sequence reads: CASMGVPSGTLNQETQYF. The CDR3 region has the DNA TGTGCCAGCATGGGGGTGCCTAGCGGGACCCTCAATCAAGAGACCCAGTACTTC.

Comment on this clonotype: The junction differs from germline at one of its ends, possibly a read error. The gene calls are TRBV11-2 and TRBJ2-1; TRBD2 matches 7 bases. The CDR3 totals 14 residues. Germline CDR1 and CDR2: SGHAT and FQNNGV. The chain's CDR3 is CVSSAAGSRNEQFF. As DNA, the CDR3 is TGTGTCAGCAGCGCAGCGGGAAGTCGCAACGAGCAGTTCTTC.

The table lists this clonotype with a few counts. This chain's CDR3 is CASSYLAPGANEKLFF. The CDR3 nucleotides read TGTGCCAGCAGTTATTTAGCGCCGGGGGCTAATGAAAAACTGTTTTTT. The rearrangement links TRBV6-6 to TRBJ1-4; tentatively, D is TRBD1 (5 bases). The CDR3 has 16 amino acids. The germline V and J ends were trimmed by 3 bases and 3 bases, with 14 bases remaining between them. Germline V gene lookup returns CDR1 MNHNY and CDR2 SVGAGI (reference sequence).

Concerning this clonotype: A single base separates this from a much larger clone, so it may be a read error. The chain uses TRBV12-3 or TRBV12-4 and TRBJ2-3; 8 bases line up with TRBD1. This CDR3 has 12 residues. CDR3 loop: CASGTGTDKQYF. The CDR3, as DNA: TGTGCCAGCGGGACAGGCACAGATAAGCAGTATTTT.

Concerning this clonotype itself: A much larger clone differs from this one at a single base, so this may be a read error. The chain uses TRBV29-1 and TRBJ1-1; D unclear. Germline CDR1 SQVTM, CDR2 ANQGSEA. Trimming stripped 3 bases from V and 12 bases from J, with 11 bases between. The CDR3 consists of 10 residues. In nucleotides, the CDR3 is TGCAGCGTTGATAAGGGAGAATCTTTCTTT. Protein product: CSVDKGESFF.

This clonotype was observed a handful of times. The rearrangement links TRBV6-5 to TRBJ2-5, with a tentative D call TRBD2 (7 bases). The CDR3 has 13 residues. Trimming stripped 1 base from V and 10 bases from J, with 13 bases between. Germline V lookup: CDR1 MNHEY, CDR2 SVGAGI. The CDR3 is CASSYYQGRVQYF. The CDR3 nucleotides read TGTGCCAGCAGTTACTATCAGGGGAGGGTCCAGTACTTC.

Note on this clonotype: This likely comes from a read error, as the CDR3 has no conserved phenylalanine or tryptophan at its end. The CDR3 loop is CASSPNRQGTGETQYL. Written as DNA, the CDR3 is TGTGCCAGCAGCCCGAACCGACAGGGGACGGGAGAAACCCAGTACTTA. The chain uses TRBV11-2 and TRBJ2-5; 8 nucleotides align to TRBD1. The CDR3 spans 16 residues. Germline V gene data show CDR1 as SGHAT and CDR2 as FQNNGV. The trim removed 5 bases at V and 8 bases at J, leaving 16 bases unmatched.

In the case of this clonotype: Germline is not matched at one junction end, which may reflect a read error. The J gene is TRBJ2-5, the V gene TRBV11-1; D not certain. Germline CDR1 SGHAT, CDR2 FQDESV (reference sequence). The CDR3 spans 11 residues. The CDR3 nucleotides are TGTGCCGGCAGCTTACAAGAGACCCAGTACTTC. Amino acid sequence: CAGSLQETQYF.

This clonotype was seen once. The chain links TRBV7-9 to TRBJ2-7; 13 nucleotides line up with TRBD2. J gave up 4 bases and V 0 bases, and 9 bases lay outside the gene matches. Germline V gene sequence: CDR1 SEHNR, CDR2 FQNEAQ (reference sequence). This CDR3 region has 18 residues. The CDR3 region has the DNA TGTGCCAGCAGCTTAGCGTGGGCGACTAGCGGGAGGTCATACGAGCAGTACTTC. It is translated as CASSLAWATSGRSYEQYF.

The chain employs TRBV4-2 and TRBJ2-7; the D call may be TRBD1 or TRBD2 (5 bases each). The germline V gene has CDR1 LGHNA and CDR2 YNFKEQ. V lost 3 bases to trimming and J lost 1 base, with 10 bases between them. This CDR3 has 14 amino acids. This CDR3 is CASSHPGTSYEQYF. The CDR3 nucleotides read TGTGCCAGCAGCCACCCCGGGACGTCCTACGAGCAGTACTTC.

This chain joins TRBV12-3 or TRBV12-4 and TRBJ2-4; D may be TRBD1 (6 bases). V was cut by 6 bases and J by 0 bases, with 24 bases left in between. The CDR3 runs to 19 residues. DNA of the CDR3: TGTGCCAGCAGCGAATCCGGGACACAATACTTACTAGCCAAAAACATTCAGTACTTC. Protein sequence: CASSESGTQYLLAKNIQYF.

About this clonotype: Given a much more abundant clone one base away, this may be a read error. The chain carries TRBV29-1 and TRBJ1-4; D remains unclear. Germline lookup yields CDR1 SQVTM and CDR2 ANQGSEA. V was clipped by 2 bases and J by 0 bases, with 10 bases between them. The CDR3 length is 15 residues. CDR3 sequence: CSVELGSTTNEKLFF. The CDR3 DNA sequence: TGCAGCGTTGAATTGGGGTCAACAACTAATGAAAAACTGTTTTTT.

A remark on this clonotype: A junction boundary mismatches the germline segment, possibly from a read error. The chain couples TRBV4-1 to TRBJ2-2; weak D call: TRBD2 (5 bases). The CDR3 totals 16 residues. From germline, CDR1 is MGHRA and CDR2 YSYEKL. CDR3 residues: CASSQTHTSNTGEPFF. The CDR3 DNA sequence: TGCGCCAGCAGCCAGACACATACCTCGAACACCGGGGAGCCGTTTTTT.

This sequence joins TRBV10-3 and TRBJ1-2, with D uncertain. Trimming removed 2 bases from V and 7 bases from J, with 17 bases in between. The CDR3 length is 15 residues. Germline V gene data show CDR1 as ENHRY and CDR2 as SYGVKD. The CDR3 loop reads CAISEHLVGKGGYTF. CDR3 sequence (DNA): TGTGCCATCAGTGAGCACCTCGTGGGGAAGGGTGGCTACACCTTC.

This chain uses TRBV6-1 with TRBJ2-1; 8 bases agree with TRBD1. The CDR3 sequence is 16 residues long. Germline V gene lookup returns CDR1 MNHNS and CDR2 SASEGT. The ends lost 5 bases at V and 5 bases at J; junction bases unmatched: 11. CDR3 sequence (DNA): TGTGCCAGCAGTAAGACCGGGACAGGTGTAGACAATGAGCAGTTCTTC. It specifies CASSKTGTGVDNEQFF.

Remarks on this clonotype: Given a much more abundant clone one base away, this may be a read error. The rearrangement joins TRBV11-3 to TRBJ2-1; 9 nucleotides line up with TRBD1. Germline CDR1 SGHNT, CDR2 YENEEA. The CDR3 contains 14 residues. CDR3 sequence (DNA): TGTGCCGGCAGCCCCGGGACAGGGTACAATGAGCAGTTCTTC. It encodes CAGSPGTGYNEQFF.

V and J are TRBV11-2 and TRBJ2-7, with D uncertain. From germline, CDR1 is SGHAT and CDR2 FQNNGV. CDR3 size: 14 residues. The CDR3, as DNA: TGTGTCGGCAGTTTAACTGACGGAGCCTACGAGCAGTACTTC. Translation gives CVGSLTDGAYEQYF.